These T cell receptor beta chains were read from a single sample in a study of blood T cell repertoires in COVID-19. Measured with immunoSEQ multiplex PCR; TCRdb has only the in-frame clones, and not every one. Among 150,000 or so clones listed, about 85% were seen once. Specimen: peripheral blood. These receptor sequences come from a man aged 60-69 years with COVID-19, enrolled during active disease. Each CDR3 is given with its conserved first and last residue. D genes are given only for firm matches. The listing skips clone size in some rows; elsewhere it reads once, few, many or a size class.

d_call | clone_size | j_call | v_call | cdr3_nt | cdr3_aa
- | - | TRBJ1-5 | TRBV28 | TGTGCCAGCAGACTCGGGGTCATACAGCCCCAGCATTTT | CASRLGVIQPQHF
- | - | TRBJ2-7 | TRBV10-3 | TGTGCCATCAGTGCGGACAGCTCCTACGAGCAGTACTTC | CAISADSSYEQYF
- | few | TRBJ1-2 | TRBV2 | TGTGCCAGCAGCTTGAACTCCTATGGCTACACCTTC | CASSLNSYGYTF
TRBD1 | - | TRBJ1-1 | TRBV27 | TGTGCCAGCAGTCCCCGACAGGGTCGTGGCACTGAAGCTTTCTTT | CASSPRQGRGTEAFF
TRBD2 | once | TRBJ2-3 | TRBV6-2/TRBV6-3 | TGTGCCAGCAGTTACGCGGCGGGAGCAGATACGCAGTATTTT | CASSYAAGADTQYF
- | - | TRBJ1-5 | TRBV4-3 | TGCGCCAGCAGCCAAGATTCGGGTTGCAATCAGCCCCAGCATTTT | CASSQDSGCNQPQHF
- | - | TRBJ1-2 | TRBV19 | TGTGCCAGTAGTATCCCCGGGTCCGGTGGCTACACCTTC | CASSIPGSGGYTF
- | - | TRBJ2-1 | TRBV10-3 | TGTGCCATCAGCGCAGTGGGACATAGGAAGAATGAGCAGTTCTTC | CAISAVGHRKNEQFF
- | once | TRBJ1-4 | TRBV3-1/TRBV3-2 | TGTGCCAGCAGCCAGTCCGGACAGCCACGCAATGAAAAACTGTTTTTT | CASSQSGQPRNEKLFF
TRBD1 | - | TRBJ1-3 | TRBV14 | TGTGCCAGCAGCCAATTCGGACAGGGCAACACCATATATTTT | CASSQFGQGNTIYF
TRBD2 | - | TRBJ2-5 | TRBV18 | TGTGCCAGCTCACCAGGCCTAGCGGGAGCAGAGACCCAGTACTTC | CASSPGLAGAETQYF
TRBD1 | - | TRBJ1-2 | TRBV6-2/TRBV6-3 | TGTGCCAGCAGTTACGGCCCCTCAGGGGGAGGCTATGGCTACACCTTC | CASSYGPSGGGYGYTF
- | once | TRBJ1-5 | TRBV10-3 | TGTGCCATCAGTGCAGACCCGGGAGGGGTCAATCAGCCCCAGCATTTT | CAISADPGGVNQPQHF
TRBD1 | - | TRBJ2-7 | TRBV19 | TGTGCCAGTAGTATGAGGCGAGGGACAGGTCTCTCCGAGCAGTACTTC | CASSMRRGTGLSEQYF
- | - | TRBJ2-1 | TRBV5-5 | TGTGCCAGCAGCTTGGGGACTACCATTGAGCAGTTCTTC | CASSLGTTIEQFF
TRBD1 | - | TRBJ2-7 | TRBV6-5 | TGTGCCAGCAGTTACTCAGGGGGCCATAGCTCCTACGAGCAGTACTTC | CASSYSGGHSSYEQYF
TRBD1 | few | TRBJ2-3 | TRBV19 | TGTGCCAGTAGTTCCACAGGGGGAAAAGATACGCAGTATTTT | CASSSTGGKDTQYF
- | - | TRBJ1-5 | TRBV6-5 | TGTGCCAGCAGGCCTGGGACATTTAAAAATCAGCCCCAGCATTTT | CASRPGTFKNQPQHF
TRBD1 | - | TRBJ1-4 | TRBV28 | TGTGCCAGCAGTGGGCTAGGGACAGGGAATGAAAAACTGTTTTTT | CASSGLGTGNEKLFF
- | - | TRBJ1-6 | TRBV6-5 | TGTGCCAGCAGTTACTCTGCCAGAAATAATTCACCCCTCCACTTT | CASSYSARNNSPLHF
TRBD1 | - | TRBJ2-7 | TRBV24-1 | TGTGCCACCAGGGACTGGGACAGCGACGAGCAGTACTTC | CATRDWDSDEQYF
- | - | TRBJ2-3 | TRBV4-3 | TGCGCCAGCAGCCAAGATCTCGGGACTGCACCGATCGATTTT | CASSQDLGTAPIDF
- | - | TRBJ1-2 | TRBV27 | TGTGCCAGCAGCGACCGTCAGGGGAATCGTAACTATGGCTACACCTTC | CASSDRQGNRNYGYTF
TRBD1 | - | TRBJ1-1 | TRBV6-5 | TGTGCCAGCAGCACAGGGGGTCGCACTGAAGCTTTCTTT | CASSTGGRTEAFF
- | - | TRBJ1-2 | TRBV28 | TGTGCCAGCAGTTTGACAGGTCGTTGGGGTGGCTACACCTTC | CASSLTGRWGGYTF
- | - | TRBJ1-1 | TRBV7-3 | TGTGCCAGCAGCTCCAGGGGCCCGAGAGTTACTGAAGCTTTCTTT | CASSSRGPRVTEAFF
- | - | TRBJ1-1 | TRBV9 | TGTGCCCGCGGGGGGACGGGTCAACTCATGAACACTGAAGCTTTCTTT | CARGGTGQLMNTEAFF
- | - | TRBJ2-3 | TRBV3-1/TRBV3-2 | TGTGCCAGCAGCCCTGGACTGGTTGTGGGGGATACGCAGTATTTT | CASSPGLVVGDTQYF
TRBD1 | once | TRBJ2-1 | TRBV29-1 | TGCAGCGTTGATCGGGACAGTCTCTCCTACAATGAGCAGTTCTTC | CSVDRDSLSYNEQFF
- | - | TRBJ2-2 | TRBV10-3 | TGTGCCATCAGTGAGCCGTTTAATTCGGGGGTTCTGTTTTTT | CAISEPFNSGVLFF
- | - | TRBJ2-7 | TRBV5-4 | TGTGCCAGCAGCTCCCAGGGAGGAACCTACGAGCAGTACTTC | CASSSQGGTYEQYF
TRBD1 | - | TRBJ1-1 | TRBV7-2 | TGTGCCAGCAGCTTACGACAGGGTGCGAACACTGAAGCTTTCTTT | CASSLRQGANTEAFF
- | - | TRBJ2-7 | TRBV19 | TGTGCCAGTAGTATGCAACACCCCTCCTACGAGCAGTACTTC | CASSMQHPSYEQYF
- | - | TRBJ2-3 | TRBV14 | TGTGCCAGCAGCCAATTAGCTAGCGTTACAGATACGCAGTATTTT | CASSQLASVTDTQYF
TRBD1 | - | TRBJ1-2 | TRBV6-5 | TGTGCCAGCAGTTCGCCTGCAGGGGGAGCCTATGGCTACACCTTC | CASSSPAGGAYGYTF
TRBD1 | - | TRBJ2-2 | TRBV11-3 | TGTGCCAGCAGCCGGGGACAGCGTGACGGGGAGCTGTTTTTT | CASSRGQRDGELFF
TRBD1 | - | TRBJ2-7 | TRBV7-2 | TGTGCCAGCAGATCGACAGGGGTCTACGAGCAGTACTTC | CASRSTGVYEQYF
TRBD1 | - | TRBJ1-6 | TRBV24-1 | TGTGCCACCAGTGACCGCCTGACAGGGGTTTCCTATAATTCACCCCTCCACTTT | CATSDRLTGVSYNSPLHF
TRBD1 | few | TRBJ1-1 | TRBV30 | TGTGCCTGGAGGGACAGGGGGAACACTGAAGCTTTCTTT | CAWRDRGNTEAFF
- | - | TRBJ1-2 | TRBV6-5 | TGTGCCAGCAGTTACTCGACCAGGGGAAACTATGGCTACACCTTC | CASSYSTRGNYGYTF
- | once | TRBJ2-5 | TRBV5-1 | TGCGCCAGCAGCTTGGGCTCTAGCGTCCTGGCGCAAGAGACCCAGTACTTC | CASSLGSSVLAQETQYF
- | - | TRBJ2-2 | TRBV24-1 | TGTGCCACCACTAAGACAGGGACTAACACCGGGGAGCTGTTTTTT | CATTKTGTNTGELFF
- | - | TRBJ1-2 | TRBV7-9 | TGTGCCAGCAGCTTGGGGCCGGCAGGGCACTATGGCTACACCTTC | CASSLGPAGHYGYTF
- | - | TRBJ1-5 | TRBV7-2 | TGTGCCAGCGGCAAAGAGGGTGGCAATCAGCCCCAGCATTTT | CASGKEGGNQPQHF
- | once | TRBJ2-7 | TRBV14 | TGTGCCAGCAGCCATCCGGACAGCTACGAGCAGTACTTC | CASSHPDSYEQYF
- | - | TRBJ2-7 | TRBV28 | TGTGCCAGCCTCCGGGGACATCTCAACGAGCAGTACTTC | CASLRGHLNEQYF
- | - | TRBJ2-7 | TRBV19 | TGTGCCAGTAGTATAGGGACCCTGGGACTCTACGAGCAGTACTTC | CASSIGTLGLYEQYF
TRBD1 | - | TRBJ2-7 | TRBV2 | TGTGCCAGCAGTTCCGACAGGGGGGACGAGCAGTACTTC | CASSSDRGDEQYF
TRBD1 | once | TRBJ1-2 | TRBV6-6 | TGTGCCAGCAGTTTCCCGCAACAGGGGAGTTATGGCTACACCTTC | CASSFPQQGSYGYTF
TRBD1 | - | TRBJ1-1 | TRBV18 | TGTGCCAGCTCACCCCCCCCTGGACAGGGAGTCGCTGAAGCTTTCTTT | CASSPPPGQGVAEAFF